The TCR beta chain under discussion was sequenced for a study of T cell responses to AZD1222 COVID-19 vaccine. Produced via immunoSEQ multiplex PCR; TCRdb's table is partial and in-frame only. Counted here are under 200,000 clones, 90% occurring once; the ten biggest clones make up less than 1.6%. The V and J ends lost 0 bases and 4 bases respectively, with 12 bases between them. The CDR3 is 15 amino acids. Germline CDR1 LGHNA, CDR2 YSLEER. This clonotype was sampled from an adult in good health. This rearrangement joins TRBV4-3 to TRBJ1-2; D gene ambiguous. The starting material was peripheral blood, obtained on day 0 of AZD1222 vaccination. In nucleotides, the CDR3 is TGCGCCAGCAGCCAAGAGTATATGGGTGGCTATGGCTACACCTTC. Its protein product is CASSQEYMGGYGYTF.